A selection of T cell receptor beta chains follows, all from one sample in a study of beta chain features in type 1 diabetes. TCRdb's copy holds only in-frame clones and misses some; the assay was immunoSEQ multiplex PCR. The table has approximately 37,000 clones, roughly 49% seen once. The specimen was central memory CD4+ T cells from blood. These receptor sequences come from a young woman in good health. Both conserved end residues are part of each CDR3. The D gene is left open where the match is weak. Size tells how often a clone was seen (once, few, many) or the class of an expanded clone, and some rows leave it out.

length: 13
J: TRBJ1-2
D: TRBD1
V: TRBV2
size: -
DNA: TGTGCCAGCAGGGCTACAGGGGGATCTGGCTACACCTTC
CDR3: CASRATGGSGYTF

length: 13
J: TRBJ2-7
D: TRBD1
V: TRBV10-2
size: -
DNA: TGCGCCAGCAGTGAGTTACAGGGGTACGAGCAGTACTTC
CDR3: CASSELQGYEQYF

length: 14
J: TRBJ1-1
D: -
V: TRBV6-1
size: few
DNA: TGTGCCAGCAGTGAAGGTCTAGAGAACACTGAAGCTTTCTTT
CDR3: CASSEGLENTEAFF

length: 15
J: TRBJ1-4
D: -
V: TRBV5-6
size: -
DNA: TGTGCCAGCAGCACCGAAGGAGGGGCCGTGGAAAAACTGTTTTTT
CDR3: CASSTEGGAVEKLFF

length: 14
J: TRBJ1-5
D: -
V: TRBV9
size: -
DNA: TGTGCCAGCAGCGTAGATTTCGGCAATCAGCCCCAGCATTTT
CDR3: CASSVDFGNQPQHF

length: 14
J: TRBJ2-7
D: -
V: TRBV18
size: -
DNA: TGTGCCAGCTCACCACTCGGCAGGGACTACGAGCAGTACTTC
CDR3: CASSPLGRDYEQYF

length: 17
J: TRBJ2-2
D: TRBD2
V: TRBV4-2
size: few
DNA: TGTGCCAGCAGCCAAGGTGGCGCTAGCGGGAACACCGGGGAGCTGTTTTTT
CDR3: CASSQGGASGNTGELFF

length: 14
J: TRBJ2-6
D: -
V: TRBV9
size: few
DNA: TGTGCCAGCAGCCTCCCCTCTGGGGCCAACGTCCTGACTTTC
CDR3: CASSLPSGANVLTF

length: 13
J: TRBJ2-3
D: -
V: TRBV27
size: -
DNA: TGTGCCAGCAGTTTTGGGGCTACAGATACGCAGTATTTT
CDR3: CASSFGATDTQYF

length: 14
J: TRBJ2-1
D: TRBD2
V: TRBV19
size: -
DNA: TGTGCCAGCACGAGACTAGCGGGCTCCAATGAGCAGTTCTTC
CDR3: CASTRLAGSNEQFF

length: 14
J: TRBJ2-3
D: -
V: TRBV21-1
size: -
DNA: TGTGCCAGCAGCACCCGACAGGGCCCAGATACGCAGTATTTT
CDR3: CASSTRQGPDTQYF

length: 12
J: TRBJ2-7
D: -
V: TRBV30
size: -
DNA: TGTGCCTGGAGGGGGCGGGACTACGAGCAGTACTTC
CDR3: CAWRGRDYEQYF

length: 11
J: TRBJ1-4
D: -
V: TRBV7-8
size: -
DNA: TGTGCCAGCAGCAAAGAGGAAAAACTGTTTTTT
CDR3: CASSKEEKLFF

length: 17
J: TRBJ2-5
D: TRBD1
V: TRBV28
size: once
DNA: TGTGCCAGCAGTCCAACCCCCTCGACAGGGGGCCAAGAGACCCAGTACTTC
CDR3: CASSPTPSTGGQETQYF

length: 17
J: TRBJ2-6
D: -
V: TRBV7-8
size: -
DNA: TGTGCCAGCAGCCCGAGGGACATCGGGCTCGGGGCCAACGTCCTGACTTTC
CDR3: CASSPRDIGLGANVLTF

length: 16
J: TRBJ1-2
D: -
V: TRBV19
size: -
DNA: TGTGCCAGTAGAGTGGTGGGGGCGAACAGGGAAGCTGGCTACACCTTC
CDR3: CASRVVGANREAGYTF

length: 14
J: TRBJ2-5
D: -
V: TRBV19
size: -
DNA: TGTGCCAGTAGTATATCAGGGATCGGAGAGACCCAGTACTTC
CDR3: CASSISGIGETQYF

length: 15
J: TRBJ2-1
D: TRBD2
V: TRBV5-1
size: few
DNA: TGCGCCAGCAGCTCTGGGGCTAGCGGGAACAATGAGCAGTTCTTC
CDR3: CASSSGASGNNEQFF

length: 11
J: TRBJ2-1
D: -
V: TRBV19
size: few
DNA: TGTGCCAGCCTCTCCTACAATGAGCAGTTCTTC
CDR3: CASLSYNEQFF

length: 14
J: TRBJ2-4
D: -
V: TRBV6-5
size: few
DNA: TGTGCCAGCAGAAGGACAGCCGCGAAGGGCATTCAGTACTTC
CDR3: CASRRTAAKGIQYF

length: 17
J: TRBJ2-1
D: -
V: TRBV7-2
size: medium-sized
DNA: TGTGCCAGCAGCTTAGGAGACGGGTTTGGAGCCTACAATGAGCAGTTCTTC
CDR3: CASSLGDGFGAYNEQFF

length: 12
J: TRBJ2-2
D: -
V: TRBV29-1
size: -
DNA: TGCAGCGGGGGACACCACACCGGGGAGCTGTTTTTT
CDR3: CSGGHHTGELFF

length: 15
J: TRBJ1-5
D: -
V: TRBV7-6
size: -
DNA: TGTGCCAGCAGCTTAGGGCAATATAGCAATCAGCCCCAGCATTTT
CDR3: CASSLGQYSNQPQHF

length: 15
J: TRBJ2-7
D: -
V: TRBV5-5
size: few
DNA: TGTGCCAGCAGCTTGGTGGGGGGGCCGAACTTGAAGCAGTACTTC
CDR3: CASSLVGGPNLKQYF

length: 15
J: TRBJ1-1
D: TRBD1
V: TRBV19
size: few
DNA: TGTGCCAGTTGGACAGGTTCAAGGAAGAACACTGAAGCTTTCTTT
CDR3: CASWTGSRKNTEAFF

length: 14
J: TRBJ1-2
D: TRBD1
V: TRBV7-2
size: -
DNA: TGTGCCAGCAGCTCGACAGGGGGCAACTATGGCTACACCTTC
CDR3: CASSSTGGNYGYTF

length: 15
J: TRBJ2-1
D: -
V: TRBV19
size: -
DNA: TGTGCCAGTAGTTTACAGGGTTCGTCCTACAATGAGCAGTTCTTC
CDR3: CASSLQGSSYNEQFF

length: 13
J: TRBJ1-5
D: -
V: TRBV7-2
size: -
DNA: TGTGCCAGCAGCGTAAGGGGGGGGCAGCCCCAGCATTTT
CDR3: CASSVRGGQPQHF

length: 16
J: TRBJ2-4
D: TRBD2
V: TRBV2
size: -
DNA: TGTGCCAGCAGCCCCGGGACTAGCGGGAGAGGGGACATTCAGTACTTC
CDR3: CASSPGTSGRGDIQYF

length: 16
J: TRBJ2-2
D: -
V: TRBV15
size: once
DNA: TGTGCCACCCGCCCTAGTAGGAGCCCGAACACCGGGGAGCTGTTTTTT
CDR3: CATRPSRSPNTGELFF

length: 17
J: TRBJ2-2
D: -
V: TRBV5-1
size: -
DNA: TGCGCCAGCAGCACAAACGTCCAGTTCGCGAACACCGGGGAGCTGTTTTTT
CDR3: CASSTNVQFANTGELFF

length: 13
J: TRBJ1-1
D: -
V: TRBV18
size: -
DNA: TGTGCCAGCTCGGGGGACAAGAACACTGAAGCTTTCTTT
CDR3: CASSGDKNTEAFF

length: 13
J: TRBJ2-2
D: TRBD2
V: TRBV2
size: once
DNA: TGTGCCAGCAGTGTTCGGGGGGCCGGGGAGCTGTTTTTT
CDR3: CASSVRGAGELFF

length: 15
J: TRBJ2-3
D: TRBD1
V: TRBV30
size: -
DNA: TGTGCCTGGAGTGTAGGGGACAGGGCGGCAGATACGCAGTATTTT
CDR3: CAWSVGDRAADTQYF

length: 15
J: TRBJ1-1
D: TRBD1
V: TRBV5-1
size: few
DNA: TGCGCCAGCAGCTCTACAAATACAGGGGGCACTGAAGCTTTCTTT
CDR3: CASSSTNTGGTEAFF